These T cell receptor beta chains were read from a single sample in a study of blood T cell repertoires in COVID-19. Data came from immunoSEQ multiplex PCR; TCRdb stores just in-frame clones and leaves some out. The sample has hundreds of thousands of clones; 65% to 90% are singletons. Sequenced input: PBMCs or T cells enriched from blood (not recorded which). Receptors were obtained from a woman between 50 and 59 years old with acute COVID-19. CDR3s include the opening cysteine and the closing phenylalanine or tryptophan. D genes are given only for firm matches. Size values are once, few and many counts, or a class for expanded clones, and some rows have none.

TRBV11-2,TRBJ2-1,NA,17,NA,TGTGCCAGCAGCTTTACTCGCGGGGGCGGCCCCTACAATGAGCAGTTCTTC,CASSFTRGGGPYNEQFF
TRBV5-1,TRBJ2-3,NA,17,TRBD1,TGCGCCAGCAGCTTATCAGATGGAGGACAGGGGTCAGATACGCAGTATTTT,CASSLSDGGQGSDTQYF
TRBV9,TRBJ2-1,NA,16,TRBD2,TGTGCCAGCAGCGTCGGGACTAGCGGGGGGCTAAATGAGCAGTTCTTC,CASSVGTSGGLNEQFF
TRBV7-2,TRBJ2-6,NA,13,NA,TGTGCCAGCAGCCCCACAGGGGCCAACGTCCTGACTTTC,CASSPTGANVLTF
TRBV18,TRBJ2-5,NA,15,TRBD2,TGTGCCAGCTCACCACGGACTAGCGGGGGGGAGACCCAGTACTTC,CASSPRTSGGETQYF
TRBV27,TRBJ2-3,NA,17,NA,TGTGCCAGCACCCAGACCGTTACTAGACTTAGCACAGATACGCAGTATTTT,CASTQTVTRLSTDTQYF
TRBV29-1,TRBJ2-3,few,12,TRBD1,TGCAGTGGGACAGGGTTCACAGATACGCAGTATTTT,CSGTGFTDTQYF
TRBV11-2,TRBJ1-2,NA,15,TRBD1,TGTGCCAGCAGCGCTGGGACAGGCGGTTTCTATGGCTACACCTTC,CASSAGTGGFYGYTF
TRBV18,TRBJ1-1,NA,15,NA,TGTGCCAGCTCACCACCAACCGGGAGTGGGACTGAAGCTTTCTTT,CASSPPTGSGTEAFF
TRBV9,TRBJ2-3,NA,15,NA,TGTGCCAGCAGCGTAGGTTGGACTGGGTCAGATACGCAGTATTTT,CASSVGWTGSDTQYF
TRBV30,TRBJ2-7,NA,13,NA,TGTGCCTGGAGTGATTTGAGCTCCTACGAGCAGTACTTC,CAWSDLSSYEQYF
TRBV6-5,TRBJ1-6,NA,16,NA,TGTGCCAGCAGTTACTTTAACAGGGATCCAGGTTCACCCCTCCACTTT,CASSYFNRDPGSPLHF
TRBV30,TRBJ1-2,NA,14,NA,TGTGCCTGGAGTACCCAGGGTGGTAACTATGGCTACACCTTC,CAWSTQGGNYGYTF
TRBV5-8,TRBJ1-1,NA,12,NA,TGTGCCAGCAGACCGGGAGACACTGAAGCTTTCTTT,CASRPGDTEAFF
TRBV5-1,TRBJ1-6,NA,13,NA,TGCGCCAGCAGACAGGACCATAATTCACCCCTCCACTTT,CASRQDHNSPLHF
TRBV11-3,TRBJ2-3,NA,12,NA,TGTGCCAGCAGCTTCTACACAGATACGCAGTATTTT,CASSFYTDTQYF
TRBV6-5,TRBJ1-1,NA,14,NA,TGTGCCAGCAGTCTACAGGGAAGGGACACTGAAGCTTTCTTT,CASSLQGRDTEAFF
TRBV5-4,TRBJ2-7,few,15,NA,TGTGCCAGCAGCGGACCGGGAGCTGGGCCTTACGAGCAGTACTTC,CASSGPGAGPYEQYF
TRBV4-3,TRBJ1-1,NA,16,NA,TGCGCCAGCAGCCAAGATCTTGGAGGGGTGAACACTGAAGCTTTCTTT,CASSQDLGGVNTEAFF
TRBV6-2/TRBV6-3,TRBJ2-7,NA,12,NA,TGTGCCAGCAGTTACCAGATGTCCGAGCAGTACTTC,CASSYQMSEQYF
TRBV19,TRBJ1-1,NA,13,NA,TGTGCCAGTAGTATAGTACAGGGCACTGAAGCTTTCTTT,CASSIVQGTEAFF
TRBV9,TRBJ1-1,NA,16,TRBD1,TGTGCCAGCAGCGTAGTAACAGGGGCCTACGGCACTGAAGCTTTCTTT,CASSVVTGAYGTEAFF
TRBV14,TRBJ2-2,NA,13,NA,TGTGCCAACCTTGGTGAGGAAGTCGGGGAGCTGTTTTTT,CANLGEEVGELFF
TRBV19,TRBJ2-2,NA,14,TRBD1,TGTGCCAGTCTCGGGACAGGGAACACCGGGGAGCTGTTTTTT,CASLGTGNTGELFF
TRBV18,TRBJ2-3,NA,15,NA,TGTGCCAGCTCACCAAACCGGCGGGACACAGATACGCAGTATTTT,CASSPNRRDTDTQYF
TRBV7-9,TRBJ1-3,NA,14,NA,TGTGCCAGCAGCCCCCGGACTTTTGGAAACACCATATATTTT,CASSPRTFGNTIYF
TRBV5-4,TRBJ2-7,NA,14,NA,TGTGCCAGCAGCCTCATAGGGGGCTCCTACGAGCAGTACTTC,CASSLIGGSYEQYF
TRBV19,TRBJ1-2,NA,14,NA,TGTGCCAGTAGTATCCGGCAGGCCACGGGGGGCTACACCTTC,CASSIRQATGGYTF
TRBV7-2,TRBJ1-5,NA,12,NA,TGTGCCAGCAGCGCTAACAATCAGCCCCAGCATTTT,CASSANNQPQHF
TRBV2,TRBJ1-1,once,14,NA,TGTGCCAGCGGCTCCGGTACTATGAACACTGAAGCTTTCTTT,CASGSGTMNTEAFF
TRBV4-2,TRBJ2-7,NA,17,NA,TGTGCCAGCAGCCAGGCGGGCTCCGGGATCATCTCCTACGAGCAGTACTTC,CASSQAGSGIISYEQYF
TRBV5-1,TRBJ1-1,NA,12,NA,TGCGCCAGCAGCTGGTCGGACACTGAAGCTTTCTTT,CASSWSDTEAFF
TRBV30,TRBJ2-7,NA,11,NA,TGTGCCTGGGGCAGCGCCTACGAGCAGTACTTC,CAWGSAYEQYF
TRBV7-5,TRBJ1-5,NA,15,NA,TGTGCCAGAAGCTTTTCAGGGGGGTCAAATCAGCCCCAGCATTTT,CARSFSGGSNQPQHF
TRBV19,TRBJ1-4,NA,18,TRBD1,TGTGCCAGTAGTGTGACCGGGACAGGGGTGGTGGCTAATGAAAAACTGTTTTTT,CASSVTGTGVVANEKLFF
TRBV7-2,TRBJ2-5,NA,17,TRBD2,TGTGCCAGCAGCCCAGTCCTCGGGGGGTACCCCCAAGAGACCCAGTACTTC,CASSPVLGGYPQETQYF
TRBV4-1,TRBJ1-4,NA,16,NA,TGCGCCAGCAGCCAAAGTACCGGACAGCGTAATGAAAAACTGTTTTTT,CASSQSTGQRNEKLFF
TRBV3-1/TRBV3-2,TRBJ2-1,once,15,TRBD2,TGTGCCAGCAGCCAAGATTTGCTAGCGGGGCGGGACTACATCTTC,CASSQDLLAGRDYIF
TRBV7-2,TRBJ1-1,NA,14,NA,TGTGCCAGCAGCTTCGACAGGAAGAACACTGAAGCTTTCTTT,CASSFDRKNTEAFF
TRBV10-3,TRBJ1-2,once,13,NA,TGTGCCATCAGTGAACAGAACCTTTATGGCTACACCTTC,CAISEQNLYGYTF
TRBV27,TRBJ1-5,NA,12,NA,TGTGCCAGCAGTTTTTCGGGTCAGCCCCAGCATTTT,CASSFSGQPQHF
TRBV5-1,TRBJ2-7,NA,15,TRBD1,TGCGCCAGCAGCTTTAGGGGACAGGGTGTCCACGAGCAGTACTTC,CASSFRGQGVHEQYF
TRBV7-2,TRBJ1-2,once,16,TRBD1,TGTGCCAGCAGCAAAGGGACAGGGGTCACCCCATATGGCTACACCTTC,CASSKGTGVTPYGYTF
TRBV11-2,TRBJ1-2,NA,15,NA,TGTGCCAGCACCGATCCCGGGGGGGTTGGATATGGCTACACCTTC,CASTDPGGVGYGYTF
TRBV18,TRBJ2-2,NA,14,TRBD1,TGTGCCAGCTCACCAAAGGGGGCTACCGGGGAGCTGTTTTTT,CASSPKGATGELFF
TRBV11-2,TRBJ1-1,NA,14,NA,TGTGCCAGCAGCTTATTAAAGGGGGAGACTGAAGCTTTCTTT,CASSLLKGETEAFF
TRBV2,TRBJ2-2,NA,14,NA,TGTGCCAGCAGTGAAGTCCGAGGGACCGGGGAGCTGTTTTTT,CASSEVRGTGELFF
TRBV11-2,TRBJ1-2,NA,14,NA,TGTGCCAGCAGCCCGTTGCGGTCTAACTATGGCTACACCTTC,CASSPLRSNYGYTF
TRBV7-2,TRBJ1-5,NA,14,NA,TGTGCCAGCAGCTTAGGAAGAGTAAATCAGCCCCAGCATTTT,CASSLGRVNQPQHF
TRBV10-3,TRBJ2-7,NA,13,NA,TGTGCCATCAGTGGGGTGCAGGGCTACGAGCAGTACTTC,CAISGVQGYEQYF
TRBV13,TRBJ1-4,NA,14,NA,TGTGCCAGCAGCCGAGGGGGATTGGGTGAAAAACTGTTTTTT,CASSRGGLGEKLFF
TRBV25-1,TRBJ2-7,NA,15,TRBD1,TGTGCCAGCAGTTCCCGGGACAGGGGGTTCTACGAGCAGTACTTC,CASSSRDRGFYEQYF
TRBV2,TRBJ1-1,NA,13,NA,TGTGCCAGCAGTCGGGACTCCCCGGTGGACGCTTTCTTT,CASSRDSPVDAFF
TRBV6-6,TRBJ1-4,NA,14,NA,TGTGCCAGCAGTTCGGAAACAGGAATGGGGAAACTGTTTTTT,CASSSETGMGKLFF
TRBV18,TRBJ1-1,few,13,NA,TGTGCCAGCTCCTGGGACAAGAACACTGAAGCTTTCTTT,CASSWDKNTEAFF
TRBV30,TRBJ1-1,NA,13,NA,TGTGCCTGGAGCGCTAACAGGGCCACTGAAGCTTTCTTT,CAWSANRATEAFF
TRBV4-2,TRBJ1-1,NA,14,NA,TGTGCCAGCAGCCCCCTAGGGGGGGACACTGAAGCTTTCTTT,CASSPLGGDTEAFF
TRBV7-2,TRBJ2-1,NA,17,TRBD1,TGTGCCAGCAGCCCGTCCCCCTCTGGACAGGGTGTCAATGAGCAGTTCTTC,CASSPSPSGQGVNEQFF
TRBV19,TRBJ1-1,NA,13,NA,TGTGCCAGTAGTATACGAGCGAACACTGAAGCTTTCTTT,CASSIRANTEAFF